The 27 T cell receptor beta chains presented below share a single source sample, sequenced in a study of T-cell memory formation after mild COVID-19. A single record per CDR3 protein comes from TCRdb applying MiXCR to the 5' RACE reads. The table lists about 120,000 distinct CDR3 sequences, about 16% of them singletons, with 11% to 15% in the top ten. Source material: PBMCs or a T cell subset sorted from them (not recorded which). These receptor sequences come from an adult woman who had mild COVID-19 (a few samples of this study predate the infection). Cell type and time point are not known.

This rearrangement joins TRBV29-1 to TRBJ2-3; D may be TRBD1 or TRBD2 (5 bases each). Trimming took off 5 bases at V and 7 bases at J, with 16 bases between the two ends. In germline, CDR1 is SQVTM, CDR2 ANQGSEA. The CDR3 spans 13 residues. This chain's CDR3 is CSVSSPGANTQYF. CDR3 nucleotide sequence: TGCAGCGTTTCTTCCCCCGGGGCAAATACGCAGTATTTT.

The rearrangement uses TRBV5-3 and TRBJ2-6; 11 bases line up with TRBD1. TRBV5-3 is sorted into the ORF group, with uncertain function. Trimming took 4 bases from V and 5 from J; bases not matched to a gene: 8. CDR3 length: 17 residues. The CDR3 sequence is CARSQDRGPIRANVLTF. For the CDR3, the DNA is TGTGCCAGAAGCCAGGACAGGGGGCCTATTCGGGCCAACGTCCTGACTTTC.

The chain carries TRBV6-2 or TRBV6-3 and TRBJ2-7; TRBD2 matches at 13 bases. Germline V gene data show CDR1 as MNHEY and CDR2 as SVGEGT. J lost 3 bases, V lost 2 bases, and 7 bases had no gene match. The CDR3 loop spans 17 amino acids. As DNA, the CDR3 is TGTGCCAGCAGTTACGGCTGGGGACTAGCGGGAAGCTACGAGCAGTACTTC. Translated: CASSYGWGLAGSYEQYF.

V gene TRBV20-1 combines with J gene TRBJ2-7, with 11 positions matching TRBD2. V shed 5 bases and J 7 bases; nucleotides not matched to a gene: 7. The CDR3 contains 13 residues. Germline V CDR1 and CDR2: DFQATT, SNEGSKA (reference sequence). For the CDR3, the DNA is TGCAGTGCTCCGCGGACTAGCGGGCCTGAGCAGTACTTC. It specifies CSAPRTSGPEQYF.

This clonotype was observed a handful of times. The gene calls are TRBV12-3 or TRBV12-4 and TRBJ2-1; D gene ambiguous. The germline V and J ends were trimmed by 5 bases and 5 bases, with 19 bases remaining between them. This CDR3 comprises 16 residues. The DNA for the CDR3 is TGTGCCAGCAGTCCCCGCCCGAGCAGGATTGACAATGAGCAGTTCTTC. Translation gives CASSPRPSRIDNEQFF.

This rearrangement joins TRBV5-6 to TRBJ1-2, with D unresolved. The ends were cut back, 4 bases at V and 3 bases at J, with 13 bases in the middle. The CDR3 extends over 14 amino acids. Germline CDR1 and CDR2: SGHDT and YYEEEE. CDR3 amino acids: CASSLLFEDYGYTF. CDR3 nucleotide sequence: TGTGCCAGCAGCCTGCTTTTTGAAGACTATGGCTACACCTTC.

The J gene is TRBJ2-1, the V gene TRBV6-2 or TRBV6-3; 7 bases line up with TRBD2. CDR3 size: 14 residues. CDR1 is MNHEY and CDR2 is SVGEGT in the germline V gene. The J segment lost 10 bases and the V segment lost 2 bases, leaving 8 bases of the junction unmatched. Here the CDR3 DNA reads TGTGCCAGCAGTTACCTACGGGGGGTTGCGGAGCAGTTCTTC. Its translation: CASSYLRGVAEQFF.

The CDR3 nucleotides are TGTGCCAGCAGCTTGCACAGCGTATACGAGCAGTACTTC. Its protein product is CASSLHSVYEQYF. The J gene is TRBJ2-7, the V gene TRBV5-5; unclear D gene. The V and J ends lost 1 base and 4 bases respectively, with 9 bases between them. The CDR3 loop spans 13 amino acids. Germline V gives CDR1 SGHKS, CDR2 YYEKEE (reference sequence).

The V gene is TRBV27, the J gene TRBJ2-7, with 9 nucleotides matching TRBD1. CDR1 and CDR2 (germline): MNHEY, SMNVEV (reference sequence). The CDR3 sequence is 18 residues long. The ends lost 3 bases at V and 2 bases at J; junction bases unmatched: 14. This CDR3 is CASSFRIGDRVTTYEQYF. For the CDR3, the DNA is TGTGCCAGCAGTTTTAGAATTGGGGACAGGGTTACGACCTACGAGCAGTACTTC.

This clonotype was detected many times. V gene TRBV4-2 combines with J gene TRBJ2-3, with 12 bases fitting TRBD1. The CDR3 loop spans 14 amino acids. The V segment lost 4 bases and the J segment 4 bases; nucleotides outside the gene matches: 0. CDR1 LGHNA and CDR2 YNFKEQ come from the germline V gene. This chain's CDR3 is CASSRDRGPDTQYF. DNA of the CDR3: TGTGCCAGCAGCCGGGACAGGGGGCCAGATACGCAGTATTTT.

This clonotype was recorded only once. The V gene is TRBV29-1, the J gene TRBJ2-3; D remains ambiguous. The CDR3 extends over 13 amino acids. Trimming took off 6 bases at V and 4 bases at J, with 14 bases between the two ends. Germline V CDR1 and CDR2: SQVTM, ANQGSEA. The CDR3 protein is CSVVGRLADTQYF. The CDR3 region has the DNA TGCAGCGTCGTGGGCAGGCTTGCAGATACGCAGTATTTT.

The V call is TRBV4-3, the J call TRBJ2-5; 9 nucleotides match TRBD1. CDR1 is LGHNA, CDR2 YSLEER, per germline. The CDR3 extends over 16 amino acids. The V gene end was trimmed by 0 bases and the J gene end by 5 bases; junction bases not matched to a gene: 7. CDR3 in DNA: TGCGCCAGCAGCCAAGAATACAGGGGGCAGGTGGAGACCCAGTACTTC. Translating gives CASSQEYRGQVETQYF.

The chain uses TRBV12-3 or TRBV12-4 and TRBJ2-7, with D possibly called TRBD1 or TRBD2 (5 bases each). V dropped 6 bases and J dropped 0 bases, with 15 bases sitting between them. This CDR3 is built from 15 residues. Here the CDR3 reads CASSPGTGFSYEQYF. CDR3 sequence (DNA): TGTGCCAGCAGCCCCGGGACCGGCTTCTCCTACGAGCAGTACTTC.

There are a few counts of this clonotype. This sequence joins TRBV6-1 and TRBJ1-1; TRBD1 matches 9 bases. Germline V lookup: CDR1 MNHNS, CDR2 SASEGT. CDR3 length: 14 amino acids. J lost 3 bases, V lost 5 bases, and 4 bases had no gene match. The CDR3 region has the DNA TGTGCCAGCAGTCCGGACAGGGGCTACACTGAAGCTTTCTTT. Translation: CASSPDRGYTEAFF.

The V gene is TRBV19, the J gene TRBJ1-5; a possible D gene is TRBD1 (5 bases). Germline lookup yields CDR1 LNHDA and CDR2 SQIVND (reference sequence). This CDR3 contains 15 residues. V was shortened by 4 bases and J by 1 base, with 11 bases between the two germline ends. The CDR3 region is CASSTRGGSNQPQHF. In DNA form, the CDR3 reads TGTGCCAGTAGTACGAGGGGAGGGAGCAATCAGCCCCAGCATTTT.

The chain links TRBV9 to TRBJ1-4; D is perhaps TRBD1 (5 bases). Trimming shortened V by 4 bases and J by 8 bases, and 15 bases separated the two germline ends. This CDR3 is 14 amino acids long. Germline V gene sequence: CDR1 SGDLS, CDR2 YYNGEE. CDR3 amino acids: CASSPGGLEEKLFF. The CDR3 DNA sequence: TGTGCCAGCAGCCCCGGGGGACTGGAGGAAAAACTGTTTTTT.

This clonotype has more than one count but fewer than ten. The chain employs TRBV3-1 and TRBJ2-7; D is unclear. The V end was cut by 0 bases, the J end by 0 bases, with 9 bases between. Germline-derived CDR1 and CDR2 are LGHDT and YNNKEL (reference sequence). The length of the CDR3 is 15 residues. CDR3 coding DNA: TGTGCCAGCAGCCAAGAAAAAGTGTACTCCTACGAGCAGTACTTC. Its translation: CASSQEKVYSYEQYF.

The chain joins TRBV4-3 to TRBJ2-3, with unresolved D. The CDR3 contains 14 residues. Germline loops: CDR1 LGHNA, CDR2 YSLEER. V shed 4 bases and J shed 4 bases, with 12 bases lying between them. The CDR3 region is CASSLTRHADTQYF. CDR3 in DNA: TGCGCCAGCAGCCTGACCAGGCATGCAGATACGCAGTATTTT.

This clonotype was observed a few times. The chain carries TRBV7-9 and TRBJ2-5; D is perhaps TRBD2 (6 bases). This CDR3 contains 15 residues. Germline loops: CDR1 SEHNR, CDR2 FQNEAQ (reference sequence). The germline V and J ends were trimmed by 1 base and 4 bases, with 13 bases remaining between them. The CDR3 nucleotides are TGTGCCAGCAGCTTAGATGGGTCGGGAGCAGAGACCCAGTACTTC. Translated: CASSLDGSGAETQYF.

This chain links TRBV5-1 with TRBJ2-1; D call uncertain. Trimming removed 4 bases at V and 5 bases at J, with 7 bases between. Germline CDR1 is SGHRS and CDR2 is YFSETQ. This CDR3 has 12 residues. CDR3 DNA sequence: TGCGCCAGCAGCAAAAGCAACAATGAGCAGTTCTTC. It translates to CASSKSNNEQFF.

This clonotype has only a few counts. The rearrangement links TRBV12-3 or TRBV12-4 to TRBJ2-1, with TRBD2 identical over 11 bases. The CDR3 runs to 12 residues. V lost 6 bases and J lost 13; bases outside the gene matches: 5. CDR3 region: CASSLTSGIQFF. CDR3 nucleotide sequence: TGTGCCAGCAGCCTGACTAGCGGGATACAGTTCTTC.

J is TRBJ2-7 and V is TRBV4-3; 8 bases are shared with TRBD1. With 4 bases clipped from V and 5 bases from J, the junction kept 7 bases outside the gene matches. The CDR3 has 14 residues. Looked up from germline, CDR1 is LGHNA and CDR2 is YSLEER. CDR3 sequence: CASSPWTGNHEQYF. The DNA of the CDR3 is TGCGCCAGCAGCCCCTGGACAGGGAACCACGAGCAGTACTTC.

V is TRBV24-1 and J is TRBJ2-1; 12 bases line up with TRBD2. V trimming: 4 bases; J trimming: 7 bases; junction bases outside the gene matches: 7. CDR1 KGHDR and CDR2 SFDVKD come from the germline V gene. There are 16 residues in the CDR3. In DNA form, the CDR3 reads TGTGCCACCAGTGAAGTTCTAGCGGGGGGGCAAAATGAGCAGTTCTTC. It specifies CATSEVLAGGQNEQFF.

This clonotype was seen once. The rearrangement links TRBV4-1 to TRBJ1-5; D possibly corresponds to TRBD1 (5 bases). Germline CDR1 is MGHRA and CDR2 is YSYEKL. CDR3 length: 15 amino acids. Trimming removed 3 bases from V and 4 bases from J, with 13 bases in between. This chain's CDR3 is CASSQGTVRNQPQHF. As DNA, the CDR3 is TGCGCCAGCAGCCAGGGGACCGTAAGGAATCAGCCCCAGCATTTT.

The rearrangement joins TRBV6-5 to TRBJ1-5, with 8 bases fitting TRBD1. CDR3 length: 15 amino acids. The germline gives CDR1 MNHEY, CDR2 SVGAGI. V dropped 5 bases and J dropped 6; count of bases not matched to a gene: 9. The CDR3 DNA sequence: TGTGCCAGCAGTCGAGAGACAGGGGTGGGTCAGCCCCAGCATTTT. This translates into CASSRETGVGQPQHF.

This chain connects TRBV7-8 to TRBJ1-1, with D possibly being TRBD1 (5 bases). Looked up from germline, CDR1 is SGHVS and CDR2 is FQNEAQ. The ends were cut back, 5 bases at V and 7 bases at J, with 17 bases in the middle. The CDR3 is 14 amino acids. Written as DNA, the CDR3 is TGTGCCAGCAGCCCGAAGGTCCGGGACGGTGAAGCTTTCTTT. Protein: CASSPKVRDGEAFF.

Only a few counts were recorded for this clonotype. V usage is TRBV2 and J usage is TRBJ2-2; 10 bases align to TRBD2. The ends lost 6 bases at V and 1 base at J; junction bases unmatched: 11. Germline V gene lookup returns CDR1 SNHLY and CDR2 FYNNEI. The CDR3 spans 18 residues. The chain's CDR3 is CASRGGTSAPLNTGELFF. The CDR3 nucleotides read TGTGCCAGCAGGGGTGGGACTAGCGCCCCTTTGAACACCGGGGAGCTGTTTTTT.